Below, 22 T cell receptor beta chains from the same sample are listed, as sequenced in a study of cytomegalovirus exposure and HLA in healthy donors. Vbeta (60) and Jbeta (13) primers were used in the PCR. Assay: immunoSEQ multiplex PCR; the TCRdb copy retains only in-frame clones and omits some. Altogether roughly 240,000 clones are present, 70% to 90% being singletons, with the ten largest covering 0.2% to 0.25%. Material: PBMCs. These receptors all stem from a girl aged 2-10 years in good health and CMV-seronegative.

The chain links TRBV4-1 to TRBJ2-1; the D gene is possibly TRBD2 (6 bases). V lost 0 bases and J 1 base, leaving 7 bases between the germline ends. This CDR3 region has 15 residues. CDR1 is MGHRA, CDR2 YSYEKL, per germline. CDR3 amino acids: CASSQDSGSYNEQFF. The CDR3 DNA reads TGCGCCAGCAGCCAAGATAGCGGTTCCTACAATGAGCAGTTCTTC.

The rearrangement links TRBV6-1 to TRBJ2-7; 8 positions agree with TRBD2. This CDR3 contains 14 residues. Germline V gene lookup returns CDR1 MNHNS and CDR2 SASEGT. Trimming took 0 bases from V and 5 from J; bases not matched to a gene: 3. The CDR3 bases are TGTGCCAGCAGTGAAGCGGGGACTAGTAACGAGCAGTACTTC. It translates to CASSEAGTSNEQYF.

This sequence joins TRBV2 and TRBJ1-2, with D maybe TRBD1 (5 bases). V lost 2 bases to trimming and J lost 7 bases, with 14 bases between them. This CDR3 contains 14 residues. The V gene's germline CDR1 is SNHLY and CDR2 FYNNEI. The CDR3 coding sequence is TGTGCCAGCAGTGAACGCAGGGTAATAGGTGGCTACACCTTC. Amino acid sequence: CASSERRVIGGYTF.

The gene calls are TRBV4-1 and TRBJ1-4; no definite D call. Germline CDR1 and CDR2: MGHRA and YSYEKL. V lost 1 base and J lost 5, with 5 bases in between. The CDR3 length is 13 residues. CDR3 coding DNA: TGCGCCAGCAGCCAAGGCGCAAATGAAAAACTGTTTTTT. Amino acid sequence: CASSQGANEKLFF.

V usage is TRBV27 and J usage is TRBJ2-3; possibly TRBD2 for D (5 bases). The CDR3 totals 11 residues. Germline CDR1 reads MNHEY; CDR2 reads SMNVEV (reference sequence). Trimming cost V 7 bases and J 4 bases, with 6 bases left between them. CDR3 in amino acids: CASNGADTQYF. As DNA, the CDR3 is TGTGCCAGCAACGGGGCAGATACGCAGTATTTT.

J is TRBJ2-3 and V is TRBV27; TRBD2 aligns across 8 bases. This CDR3 comprises 15 residues. With 7 bases clipped from V and 1 base from J, the junction kept 7 bases outside the gene matches. Germline CDR1 MNHEY, CDR2 SMNVEV (reference sequence). CDR3 sequence reads: CASTGTRRRTDTQYF. CDR3 nucleotide sequence: TGTGCCAGCACCGGGACTAGGCGCCGCACAGATACGCAGTATTTT.

This CDR3 is CASRALAGLGNEQFF. The CDR3 DNA sequence: TGTGCCAGCAGGGCACTAGCGGGCTTAGGGAATGAGCAGTTCTTC. The chain is built from TRBV27 and TRBJ2-1; 9 bases match TRBD2. CDR1 is MNHEY and CDR2 is SMNVEV in the germline V gene (reference sequence). This CDR3 contains 15 residues. After removal of 6 bases from V and 7 bases from J, the junction contained 10 bases not matched to a gene.

This clone was observed a single time. V and J are TRBV6-5 and TRBJ1-1; 10 bases fit TRBD1. J lost 6 bases, V lost 2 bases, and 9 bases had no gene match. The CDR3 loop spans 16 amino acids. The germline CDR1 and CDR2 sequences are MNHEY and SVGAGI. CDR3 region: CASSYIPPGQGPEAFF. The CDR3 bases are TGTGCCAGCAGTTACATCCCCCCGGGACAGGGGCCTGAAGCTTTCTTT.

This rearrangement joins TRBV7-9 to TRBJ2-7; 9 bases align to TRBD2. Germline CDR1 SEHNR, CDR2 FQNEAQ (reference sequence). This CDR3 is 13 amino acids long. V lost 4 bases, J lost 5 bases, and 3 bases stayed unmatched. The CDR3 here is CASSSRLADEQYF. DNA of the CDR3: TGTGCCAGCAGCTCAAGACTAGCGGACGAGCAGTACTTC.

The chain combines TRBV5-1 with TRBJ2-1, with 7 bases fitting TRBD2. After removal of 4 bases from V and 9 bases from J, the junction contained 4 bases not matched to a gene. The germline CDR1 and CDR2 sequences are SGHRS and YFSETQ. The CDR3 is made up of 12 amino acids. The CDR3 loop is CASSTERGEQFF. The CDR3 DNA reads as TGCGCCAGCAGCACTGAGCGGGGTGAGCAGTTCTTC.

This sequence joins TRBV6-1 and TRBJ1-2; tentative D call: TRBD1 (5 bases). There are 11 residues in the CDR3. Germline loops: CDR1 MNHNS, CDR2 SASEGT. Trimming removed 2 bases at V and 13 bases at J, with 11 bases between. CDR3: CASSEKVRVTF. The CDR3 coding sequence is TGTGCCAGCAGTGAAAAGGTCAGGGTCACCTTC.

The chain couples TRBV5-1 to TRBJ1-2; the match to TRBD1 covers 7 bases. Germline CDR1 and CDR2: SGHRS and YFSETQ. The CDR3 extends over 12 amino acids. The V gene end was trimmed by 3 bases and the J gene end by 6 bases; junction bases not matched to a gene: 2. The CDR3 DNA reads TGCGCCAGCAGCTGGACAGGCAATGGCTACACCTTC. Encoded protein: CASSWTGNGYTF.

This chain joins TRBV5-1 and TRBJ2-3, with unresolved D. In germline, CDR1 is SGHRS, CDR2 YFSETQ. CDR3 length: 15 amino acids. Trimming removed 4 bases from V and 3 bases from J, with 15 bases in between. The chain's CDR3 is CASSPGSVFTDTQYF. In DNA, the CDR3 is TGCGCCAGCAGCCCCGGCAGCGTTTTTACAGATACGCAGTATTTT. The variable domain in full, with the rest retrieved from reference TRBV5-1 and TRBJ2-3, is KAGVTQTPRYLIKTRGQQVTLSCSPISGHRSVSWYQQTPGQGLQFLFEYFSETQRNKGNFPGRFSGRQFSNSRSEMNVSTLELGDSALYLCASSPGSVFTDTQYFGPGTRLTVL.

This chain uses TRBV19 with TRBJ1-1; D gene unclear. Trimming removed 5 bases from V and 4 bases from J, with 11 bases in between. The CDR3 sequence is 13 residues long. Germline V gives CDR1 LNHDA, CDR2 SQIVND (reference sequence). Here the CDR3 DNA reads TGTGCCAGTAGTTTTGTGGGCAGCACTGAAGCTTTCTTT. It is translated as CASSFVGSTEAFF. Full variable domain (remainder filled in from reference TRBV19 and TRBJ1-1): DGGITQSPKYLFRKEGQNVTLSCEQNLNHDAMYWYRQDPGQGLRLIYYSQIVNDFQKGDIAEGYSVSREKKESFPLTVTSAQKNPTAFYLCASSFVGSTEAFFGQGTRLTVV.

This clone was detected only a few times. The chain carries TRBV19 and TRBJ2-1; 8 positions agree with TRBD2. V was clipped by 5 bases and J by 4 bases; unmatched bases: 4. CDR1 and CDR2 from the germline V gene are LNHDA and SQIVND (reference sequence). This CDR3 comprises 14 residues. As DNA, the CDR3 is TGTGCCAGTAGTCTATCTAGCGGGTACAATGAGCAGTTCTTC. Translating it yields CASSLSSGYNEQFF.

V usage is TRBV11-1 and J usage is TRBJ2-1; TRBD1 matches 8 bases. The CDR3 loop spans 15 amino acids. The V and J ends lost 5 bases and 0 bases, in that order; junction bases with no gene match: 3. The V gene's germline CDR1 is SGHAT and CDR2 FQDESV (reference sequence). The CDR3 region has the DNA TGTGCCAGCAGCAGGGGACAGGCCTCCTACAATGAGCAGTTCTTC. It translates to CASSRGQASYNEQFF.

This chain connects TRBV6-5 to TRBJ2-7; 8 bases match TRBD1. CDR1 is MNHEY, CDR2 SVGAGI, per germline. The CDR3 extends over 11 amino acids. J lost 3 bases, V lost 8 bases, and 0 bases had no gene match. The CDR3 sequence: CASGQGYEQYF. The DNA for the CDR3 is TGTGCCAGCGGACAGGGCTACGAGCAGTACTTC.

This chain links TRBV5-1 with TRBJ2-5, with a weak D call TRBD2 (5 bases). The V gene lost 0 bases and the J gene lost 5 bases, with 14 bases spanning the gap. CDR1 is SGHRS and CDR2 is YFSETQ in the germline V gene. The CDR3 covers 15 residues. Written as DNA, the CDR3 is TGCGCCAGCAGCTTGGAGGGTCTAGCCCGTGAGACCCAGTACTTC. Translated: CASSLEGLARETQYF.

This chain connects TRBV6-5 to TRBJ2-2, with 9 bases aligning to TRBD1. Per the germline V gene, CDR1 is MNHEY and CDR2 is SVGAGI. The CDR3 totals 16 residues. The trim removed 0 bases at V and 3 bases at J, leaving 2 bases unmatched. CDR3 residues: CASSYSTGGHTGELFF. The CDR3 DNA reads as TGTGCCAGCAGTTACTCGACAGGGGGACACACCGGGGAGCTGTTTTTT.

The chain carries TRBV2 and TRBJ1-1; 8 bases match TRBD1. Trimming at V came to 6 bases and at J to 2 bases, leaving 5 bases not matched to a gene. This CDR3 has 14 residues. From germline, CDR1 is SNHLY and CDR2 FYNNEI. The CDR3 spells CASRDRVVNTEAFF. The DNA of the CDR3 is TGTGCCAGCAGGGACAGGGTAGTCAACACTGAAGCTTTCTTT.

The count of this clone is one. The chain recombines TRBV6-5 with TRBJ2-7, with a possible D match to TRBD1 (6 bases). The germline V and J ends were trimmed by 6 bases and 5 bases, with 17 bases remaining between them. The CDR3 runs to 14 residues. CDR1 is MNHEY, CDR2 SVGAGI, per germline. This CDR3 is CASSRTGIGDEQYF. As DNA, the CDR3 is TGTGCCAGCAGCCGCACAGGGATTGGGGACGAGCAGTACTTC.

This chain uses TRBV4-2 with TRBJ2-3; the D gene is possibly TRBD2 (6 bases). The CDR3 totals 15 residues. Germline CDR1 reads LGHNA; CDR2 reads YNFKEQ. Trimming took off 0 bases at V and 2 bases at J, with 9 bases between the two ends. CDR3 protein: CASSQDLAYTDTQYF. The CDR3 DNA reads as TGTGCCAGCAGCCAAGATCTAGCGTACACAGATACGCAGTATTTT.